The 21 T cell receptor beta chains listed next were all sequenced from one sample in a study of tumor and adjacent non-tumor tissue in lung cancer. The template was RNA from unsorted bulk tissue. A modified ARM-PCR protocol with three rounds of nested PCR amplified TCRbeta. TCRdb redid the calling of the multiplex PCR reads with MiXCR, one entry per CDR3 protein. The table shows under 100,000 distinct CDR3 sequences, with around 65% occurring only once. The sample taken for sequencing was lung tumor tissue. The receptors stem from a woman aged 70-85 years with non-small cell lung cancer.

A remark on this clonotype: A much larger clone sits a single nucleotide away, making a read error possible. The chain is built from TRBV5-1 and TRBJ1-2, with D tentatively TRBD1 (6 bases). This CDR3 spans 12 amino acids. Per germline, CDR1 SGHRS and CDR2 YFSETQ. For the CDR3, the DNA is TGCGCCATCAGCGCACAGGGCTATGGCTACACCTTC. Its translation: CAISAQGYGYTF.

As for this clonotype: The junction departs from germline at one end; a sequencing error may be responsible. The chain employs TRBV11-1 and TRBJ1-3; D remains ambiguous. Germline CDR1 reads SGHAT; CDR2 reads FQDESV (reference sequence). The CDR3 runs to 14 residues. In DNA, the CDR3 is TGTGTCAGCAACTTATCGATCTCTGGAAGCACCATATATTTT. Translation gives CVSNLSISGSTIYF.

With regard to this clonotype: A read error may be the cause here, since a much bigger clone is one base away. This sequence joins TRBV13 and TRBJ2-7; D is undetermined. Germline V CDR1 and CDR2: PRHDT, FYEKMQ (reference sequence). The CDR3 covers 12 residues. The CDR3: CASSMSTYEQCF. The DNA for the CDR3 is TGTGCCAGCAGCATGTCTACCTACGAGCAGTGCTTC.

Notes on this clonotype: This may come from a read error, since a much larger clone is one base off. The CDR3 does not close with the conserved phenylalanine or tryptophan, likely indicating a read error. The chain has TRBV11-2 and TRBJ2-1, with D maybe TRBD1 (6 bases). The CDR3 has 12 residues. Germline values: CDR1 SGHAT, CDR2 FQNNGV. Trimming shortened V by 2 bases and J by 9 bases, and 8 bases separated the two germline ends. The DNA of the CDR3 is TGTGCCAGCAGCTTACAGGGGACTGAGCAGTTCCTC. This sequence encodes CASSLQGTEQFL.

CDR3 region: CASMGLAGEPGYNEQFF. The CDR3, as DNA: TGTGCCAGCATGGGACTAGCGGGAGAGCCCGGTTACAATGAGCAGTTCTTC. This chain connects TRBV2 to TRBJ2-1, with 14 nucleotides matching TRBD2. Germline CDR1 reads SNHLY; CDR2 reads FYNNEI. The CDR3 length is 17 residues. Losses at the gene ends were 7 bases for V and 4 bases for J; bases not matched to a gene: 9.

This clonotype was seen repeatedly, ten times or more. This chain links TRBV5-1 with TRBJ1-4, with 10 bases aligning to TRBD1. The CDR3 length is 16 residues. Germline V gives CDR1 SGHRS, CDR2 YFSETQ. The V segment lost 1 base and the J segment 3 bases; nucleotides outside the gene matches: 3. The CDR3 reads CASSLFGQGANEKLFF. The DNA for the CDR3 is TGCGCCAGCAGCTTGTTCGGACAGGGGGCTAATGAAAAACTGTTTTTT.

Details on this clonotype: One end of the junction is discordant with germline, which a read error may explain. The V gene is TRBV5-5, the J gene TRBJ2-2, with 10 positions matching TRBD2. The CDR3 runs to 16 residues. Germline V lookup: CDR1 SGHKS, CDR2 YYEKEE (reference sequence). The CDR3 is CVSSLQPGLATGEPFF. CDR3 nucleotide sequence: TGTGTCAGCAGCCTTCAACCGGGACTAGCGACCGGGGAGCCGTTTTTT.

As regards this clonotype: This could be a read error, since a much larger clone is one nucleotide away. The conserved closing phenylalanine or tryptophan is absent in this CDR3, likely reflecting a read error. The chain combines TRBV12-3 or TRBV12-4 with TRBJ1-2, with D tentatively TRBD1 (5 bases). V lost 1 base and J 4 bases, leaving 7 bases between the germline ends. CDR3 length equals 13 residues. CDR3 DNA: TGTGCCAGCAGTTTAGGCGACAGCTATGGCTACACCTCC. The encoded protein is CASSLGDSYGYTS.

Details on this clonotype: Because the CDR3 is missing its conserved closing phenylalanine or tryptophan, this is likely a read error. The chain joins TRBV11-3 to TRBJ2-1; TRBD2 aligns across 12 bases. The CDR3 totals 17 residues. In germline, CDR1 is SGHNT, CDR2 YENEEA. This CDR3 reads CASSPGTSGLPYNEQFL. The CDR3 region has the DNA TGTGCTAGCAGCCCGGGGACTAGCGGGCTCCCCTACAATGAGCAGTTCTTA.

In its sample, this clonotype was seen a few times. A read error may produce the germline difference seen at one junction end. V and J are TRBV12-3 or TRBV12-4 and TRBJ2-4; TRBD1 agrees at 7 bases. CDR3 length: 13 amino acids. The CDR3 nucleotides read TGCGCCAGCAACCCGGGACAGATAAAAAATCGGTACTTC. This gives the protein CASNPGQIKNRYF.

In regard to this clonotype: An end of the junction does not agree with germline; a read error may underlie this. The chain combines TRBV12-3 or TRBV12-4 with TRBJ1-3; a possible D gene is TRBD1 (6 bases). This CDR3 comprises 13 residues. As DNA, the CDR3 is TGTGCCAGCAGACAGGGCTCTGGAAACACCATATACTTT. It is translated as CASRQGSGNTIYF.

This clonotype occurred a few times. The chain joins TRBV28 to TRBJ2-3, with 14 bases aligning to TRBD2. The CDR3 has 17 amino acids. Trimming cost V 3 bases and J 8 bases; bases outside gene matches: 10. Germline V gene lookup returns CDR1 MDHEN and CDR2 SYDVKM. The CDR3 here is CASSLISGLAGAGTQYF. CDR3 sequence (DNA): TGTGCCAGCAGTTTGATTTCGGGACTAGCGGGAGCAGGTACGCAGTATTTT.

This clonotype was seen repeatedly, ten times or more. This chain's CDR3 is CASSQNSGRTYNEQFF. The DNA for the CDR3 is TGTGCCAGCAGCCAAAATAGCGGGAGGACCTACAATGAGCAGTTCTTC. The V and J genes are TRBV4-2 and TRBJ2-1, with TRBD2 matching over 10 bases. Germline CDR1 reads LGHNA; CDR2 reads YNFKEQ. This CDR3 is 16 amino acids long. Unmatched junction bases numbered 3, after V lost 2 bases and J lost 2 bases.

Details on this clonotype: A junction end diverges from the germline sequence, so it may reflect a read error. The chain links TRBV29-1 to TRBJ1-6; D is ambiguous. Germline CDR1 and CDR2: SQVTM and ANQGSEA. The CDR3 covers 13 residues. CDR3 amino acids: CSVGEDLDSSLHF. As DNA, the CDR3 is TGCAGCGTTGGAGAGGATTTGGATTCATCCCTTCACTTT.

Details on this clonotype: Since the CDR3 does not end with the conserved phenylalanine or tryptophan, this likely comes from a read error. This chain uses TRBV6-2 or TRBV6-3 with TRBJ2-1; unclear D gene. Trimming pared 6 bases from V and 5 bases from J, leaving 8 bases between. Germline assignment: CDR1 MNHEY and CDR2 SVGEGT. The CDR3 is 12 amino acids. The CDR3, as DNA: TGTGCCAGCAGCTACCCAGACAATGAGCAGTTCTCC. Its translation is CASSYPDNEQFS.

The genes are TRBV11-2 and TRBJ2-2, with TRBD2 matching over 9 bases. CDR3 size: 14 residues. The germline gives CDR1 SGHAT, CDR2 FQNNGV. V gave up 5 bases and J gave up 9 bases; unmatched junction bases: 7. CDR3 protein: CASSPSAGGRELFF. The CDR3 DNA reads TGTGCCAGCAGCCCTTCAGCGGGAGGTAGGGAGCTGTTTTTT.

Points on this clonotype: A read error may account for a junction end that differs from germline. The rearrangement joins TRBV12-3 or TRBV12-4 to TRBJ1-4; a weak D match, TRBD1 (5 bases). The CDR3 is 15 amino acids. CDR3 DNA sequence: TGTACCAGTAGTGCTGCGGGGGACTCCGGAGGAAAACTGTTTTTT. It is translated as CTSSAAGDSGGKLFF.

The CDR3 DNA sequence: TGTACTAGCAGCTTAGCGCTAGTAACTGGGGCCAACGTCCTGACTTTC. This encodes CTSSLALVTGANVLTF. The V gene is TRBV7-8, the J gene TRBJ2-6; maybe TRBD2 (6 bases). CDR1 and CDR2 (germline): SGHVS, FQNEAQ. CDR3 size: 16 residues.

This chain joins TRBV6-5 and TRBJ2-2; a possible D gene is TRBD2 (6 bases). Trimming removed 8 bases from V and 0 bases from J, with 16 bases in between. This CDR3 has 16 residues. CDR1 and CDR2 (germline): MNHEY, SVGAGI. In DNA form, the CDR3 reads TGTGCCAGCGGTTCAGCTGGAGGGCCGAACACCGGGGAGCTGTTTTTT. It is translated as CASGSAGGPNTGELFF.

As concerns this clonotype: This may be a read error: a much more frequent sequence differs by one nucleotide. This chain links TRBV20-1 with TRBJ2-1, with a weak D call TRBD2 (5 bases). Trimming stripped 5 bases from V and 7 bases from J, with 9 bases between. CDR1 and CDR2 (germline): DFQATT, SNEGSKA (reference sequence). This CDR3 is 11 amino acids long. The CDR3 here is CSALGMNEQFF. CDR3 bases: TGCAGTGCTCTCGGGATGAATGAGCAGTTCTTC.

Concerning this clonotype itself: A clone one base away is much larger, so this may be a read error. The rearrangement uses TRBV5-6 and TRBJ2-1; D call uncertain. The length of the CDR3 is 16 residues. V was cut by 1 base and J by 6 bases, with 17 bases left in between. CDR1 and CDR2 (germline): SGHDT, YYEEEE. The CDR3 DNA is TGTGCCAGCAGCTTGCGTCTTAGCTGGAGAGGCAATGAGCAGTTCTTC. Protein: CASSLRLSWRGNEQFF.